The clone carrying this TCR beta chain has only a few counts. Bulk TCR libraries were made with methods that had been previously described and with listed TCR primers. TCRdb analysed the PCR reads with MiXCR anew, one entry per CDR3 protein. This table holds a few hundred thousand distinct CDR3 sequences, 20% to 25% found once. The data derive from a study of molecular identifiers for immune sequencing clone quantification. The V gene's germline CDR1 is MDHEN and CDR2 SYDVKM. V dropped 6 bases and J dropped 8; count of bases not matched to a gene: 7. The CDR3 length is 13 residues. The chain has TRBV28 and TRBJ2-1, with 7 bases identical to TRBD1. Material: naive CD8+ T cells from blood, with Jurkat cell RNA spiked in. This sample's subset: FACS-sorted CD8+CD4-CCR7+CD45RA+ naive T cells. This receptor was taken from a human donor in good health. Some libraries in this study had Jurkat cell RNA spiked in. Here the CDR3 DNA reads TGTGCCAGCAGGCCACAGGGGTGGGATGAGCAGTTCTTC. Its translation: CASRPQGWDEQFF. The entire variable domain, with the rest obtained from reference TRBV28 and TRBJ2-1, is as follows: DVKVTQSSRYLVKRTGEKVFLECVQDMDHENMFWYRQDPGLGLRLIYFSYDVKMKEKGDIPEGYSVSREKKERFSLILESASTNQTSMYLCASRPQGWDEQFFGPGTRLTVL.